Sequencing of this TCR beta chain was carried out in a study of T cell responses to AZD1222 COVID-19 vaccine. To note about this clone: Its antigen remains unidentified.

Second-dose schedules of about 4 or about 12 weeks were combined. The CDR3 spans 13 residues. V shed 5 bases and J shed 2 bases, with 8 bases lying between them. Germline CDR1 SEHNR, CDR2 FQNEAQ (reference sequence). Overall study findings and caveats: A mostly white British donor set with more females was recruited, and clonal diversity was possibly underestimated. The study sampled repertoires only after the peak T cell response. Spike-specific TCR breadth and depth both grew after two AZD1222 doses.

Profiling relied on immunoSEQ multiplex PCR, and the TCRdb table lists in-frame clones only, not all of them. Of roughly 200,000 clones in the sample, approximately 90% were seen once. The sequenced sample was peripheral blood, obtained 28 days after the second AZD1222 dose. This TCR was sampled from an adult who received the AZD1222 COVID-19 vaccine. The rearrangement uses TRBV7-9 and TRBJ2-3; TRBD2 is a possible D gene (5 bases). Here the CDR3 DNA reads TGTGCCAGCAGCCCCCGGGACACAGATACGCAGTATTTT. As protein: CASSPRDTDTQYF.